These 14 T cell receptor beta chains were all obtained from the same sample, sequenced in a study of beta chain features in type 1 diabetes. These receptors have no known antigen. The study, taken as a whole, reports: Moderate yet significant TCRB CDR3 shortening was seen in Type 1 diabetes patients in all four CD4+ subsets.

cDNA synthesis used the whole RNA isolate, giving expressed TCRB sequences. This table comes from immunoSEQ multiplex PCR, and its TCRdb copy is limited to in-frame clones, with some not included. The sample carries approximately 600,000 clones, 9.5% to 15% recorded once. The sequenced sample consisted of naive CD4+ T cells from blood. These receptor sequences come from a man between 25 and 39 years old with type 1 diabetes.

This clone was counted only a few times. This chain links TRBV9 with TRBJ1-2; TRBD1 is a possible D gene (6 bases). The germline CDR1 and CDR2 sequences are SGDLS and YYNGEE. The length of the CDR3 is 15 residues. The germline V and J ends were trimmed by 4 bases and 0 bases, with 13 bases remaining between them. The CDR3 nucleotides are TGTGCCAGCAGCACTCTTGGGGGCCCTAACTATGGCTACACCTTC. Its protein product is CASSTLGGPNYGYTF.

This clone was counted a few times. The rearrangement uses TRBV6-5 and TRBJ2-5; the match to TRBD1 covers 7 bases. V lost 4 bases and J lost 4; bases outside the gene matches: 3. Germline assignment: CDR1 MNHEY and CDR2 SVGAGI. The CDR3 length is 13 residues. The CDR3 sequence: CASSLRGPETQYF. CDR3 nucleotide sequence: TGTGCCAGCAGTTTGAGGGGGCCAGAGACCCAGTACTTC.

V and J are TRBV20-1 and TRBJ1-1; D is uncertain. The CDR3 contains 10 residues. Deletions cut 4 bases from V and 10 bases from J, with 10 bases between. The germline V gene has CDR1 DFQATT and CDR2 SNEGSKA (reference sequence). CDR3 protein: CSATRVGAFF. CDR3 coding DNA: TGCAGTGCTACTAGGGTGGGAGCTTTCTTT.

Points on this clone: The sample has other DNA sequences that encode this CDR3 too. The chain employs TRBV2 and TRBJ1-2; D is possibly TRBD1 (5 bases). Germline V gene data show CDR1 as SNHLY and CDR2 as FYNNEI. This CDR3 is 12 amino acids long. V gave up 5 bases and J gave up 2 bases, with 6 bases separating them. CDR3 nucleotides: TGTGCCAGCAGTAGACAGAACTATGGCTACACCTTC. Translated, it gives CASSRQNYGYTF.

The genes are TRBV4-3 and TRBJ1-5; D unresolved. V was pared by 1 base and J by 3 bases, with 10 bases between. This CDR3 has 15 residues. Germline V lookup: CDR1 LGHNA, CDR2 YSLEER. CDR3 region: CASSQARGINQPQHF. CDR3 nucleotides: TGCGCCAGCAGCCAAGCGAGAGGGATCAATCAGCCCCAGCATTTT.

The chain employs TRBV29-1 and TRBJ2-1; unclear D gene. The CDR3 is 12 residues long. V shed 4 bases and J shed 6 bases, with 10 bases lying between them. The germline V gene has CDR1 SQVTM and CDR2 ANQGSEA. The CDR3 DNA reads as TGCAGCGTTGCGGCAAGGACCAATGAGCAGTTCTTC. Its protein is CSVAARTNEQFF.

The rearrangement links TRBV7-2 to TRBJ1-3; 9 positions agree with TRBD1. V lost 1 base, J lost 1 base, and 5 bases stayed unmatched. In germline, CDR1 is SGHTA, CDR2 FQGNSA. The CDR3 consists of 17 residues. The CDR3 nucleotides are TGTGCCAGCAGCTTAGTTGGGACAGGGCAATCTGGAAACACCATATATTTT. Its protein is CASSLVGTGQSGNTIYF.

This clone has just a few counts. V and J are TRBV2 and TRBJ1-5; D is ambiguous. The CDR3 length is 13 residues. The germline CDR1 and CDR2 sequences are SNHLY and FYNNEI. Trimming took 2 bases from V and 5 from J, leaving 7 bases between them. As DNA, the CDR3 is TGTGCCAGCAGTGAACGTTGGGATCAGCCCCAGCATTTT. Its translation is CASSERWDQPQHF.

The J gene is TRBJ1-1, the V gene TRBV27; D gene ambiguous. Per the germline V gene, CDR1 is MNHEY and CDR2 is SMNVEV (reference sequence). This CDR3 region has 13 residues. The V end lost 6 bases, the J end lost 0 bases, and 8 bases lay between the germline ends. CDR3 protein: CASRSQLNTEAFF. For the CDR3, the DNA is TGTGCCAGCAGATCTCAGCTGAACACTGAAGCTTTCTTT.

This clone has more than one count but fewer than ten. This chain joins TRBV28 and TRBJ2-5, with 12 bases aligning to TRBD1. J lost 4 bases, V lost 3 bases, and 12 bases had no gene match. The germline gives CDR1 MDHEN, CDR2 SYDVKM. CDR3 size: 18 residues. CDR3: CASSFTDTGTGGGETQYF. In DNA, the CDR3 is TGTGCCAGCAGTTTCACGGACACCGGGACAGGGGGCGGAGAGACCCAGTACTTC.

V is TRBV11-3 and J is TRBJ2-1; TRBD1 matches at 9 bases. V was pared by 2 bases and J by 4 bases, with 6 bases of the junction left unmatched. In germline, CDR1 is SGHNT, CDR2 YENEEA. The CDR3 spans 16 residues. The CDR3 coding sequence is TGTGCCAGCAGCTTATCCGGACAGGGGAAATACAATGAGCAGTTCTTC. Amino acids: CASSLSGQGKYNEQFF.

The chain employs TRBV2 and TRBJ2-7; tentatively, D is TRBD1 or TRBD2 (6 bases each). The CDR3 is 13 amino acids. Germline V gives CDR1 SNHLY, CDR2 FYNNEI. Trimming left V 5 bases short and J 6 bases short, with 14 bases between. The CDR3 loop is CASSKGGFPEQYF. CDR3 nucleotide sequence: TGTGCCAGCAGTAAGGGGGGATTCCCCGAGCAGTACTTC. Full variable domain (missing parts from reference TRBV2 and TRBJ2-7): EPEVTQTPSHQVTQMGQEVILRCVPISNHLYFYWYRQILGQKVEFLVSFYNNEISEKSEIFDDQFSVERPDGSNFTLKIRSTKLEDSAMYFCASSKGGFPEQYFGPGTRLTVT.

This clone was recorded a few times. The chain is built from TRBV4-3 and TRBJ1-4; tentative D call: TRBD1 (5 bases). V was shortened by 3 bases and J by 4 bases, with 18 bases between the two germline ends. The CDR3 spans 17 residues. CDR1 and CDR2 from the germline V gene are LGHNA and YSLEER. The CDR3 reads CASSQDYLGGNNEKLFF. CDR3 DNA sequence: TGCGCCAGCAGCCAGGACTATCTGGGGGGGAATAATGAAAAACTGTTTTTT.

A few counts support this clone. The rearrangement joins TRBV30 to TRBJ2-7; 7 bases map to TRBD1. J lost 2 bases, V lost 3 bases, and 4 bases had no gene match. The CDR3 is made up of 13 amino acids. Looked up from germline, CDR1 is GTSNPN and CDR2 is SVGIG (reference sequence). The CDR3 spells CAWSPGQTYEQYF. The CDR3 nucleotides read TGTGCCTGGAGCCCGGGACAGACCTACGAGCAGTACTTC.